Listed below are T cell receptor beta chains from one sample, sequenced in a study of blood T cells in healthy people across ages. TCRdb re-derived calls from the 5' RACE reads in MiXCR, one entry per CDR3 protein. The table shows roughly 800,000 distinct CDR3 sequences, with 25% occurring only once. The same data also contributed to another study, on T cells of mothers and their children.

The sample was blood. The origin of the receptors is a boy between 10 and 17 years old in good health. Each CDR3 is given without its conserved first and last residue.

J gene,V gene,CDR3 protein
TRBJ2-1,TRBV14,ASSQVGNTREF
TRBJ2-5,TRBV7-2,ASSLDYETQY
TRBJ2-5,TRBV5-1,ASSSGLRSEGTQY
TRBJ2-7,TRBV29-1,SVVLAGAYEQY
TRBJ1-1,TRBV6-5,ASSPGTAETEAF
TRBJ2-3,TRBV27,ASSLSGDTQY
TRBJ1-1,TRBV11-2,ASGIGMNTEAF
TRBJ1-6,TRBV10-3,VVIRQGNSPLH
TRBJ1-5,TRBV6-4,ASSPRLNQPQH
TRBJ1-2,TRBV29-1,SVEPRQGLNYGYT
TRBJ2-7,TRBV28,ASRSLAGARYEQY
TRBJ2-5,TRBV20-1,SARDSRTEETQY
.,TRBV6-2/TRBV6-3,ASSYSTETNEQF
.,TRBV29-1,SVEGNRGRDEQY
TRBJ2-7,TRBV16,ASSQRKVGTGSHEQY
.,TRBV20-1,SARVGGEETQY
TRBJ2-1,TRBV20-1,SVWIGNEQF
TRBJ2-1,TRBV5-1,ASSTEASGRANNEQF
.,TRBV25-1,ASSEYHEETQY
TRBJ2-5,TRBV29-1,SGGGRNAETQY
TRBJ2-1,TRBV24-1,ATSDSGREQF
TRBJ2-7,TRBV6-5,ASSYGPGEIGEQY
.,TRBV20-1,SAGGGQVISYEQY
TRBJ2-7,TRBV29-1,SVAGTGLSEQY
TRBJ1-2,TRBV29-1,SVLQGRGYGYT
TRBJ1-6,TRBV3-1,ASTRGGARRNSPLH
.,TRBV7-8,ASSWSGTGDHNEQF
TRBJ2-7,TRBV15,ATSRDPLLEQY
TRBJ2-5,TRBV7-9,ASSSEREVETQY
TRBJ2-3,TRBV5-1,ASSSWGGKTDTQY
TRBJ1-1,TRBV29-1,SVVSGLNTEAF
TRBJ1-1,TRBV20-1,SARGHHTEAF
TRBJ2-2,TRBV29-1,SPDRTGADPLHSGDLF
TRBJ2-7,TRBV10-3,AISESGQLSYEQY
TRBJ2-3,TRBV7-3,ASSLNGSGRAGTDTQY
TRBJ2-5,TRBV14,ASSAGLVQTQY
TRBJ1-2,TRBV5-1,ASSTGPRTKTNYGYT
TRBJ1-5,TRBV5-6,ASSLGPPPGLQPQPQH
.,TRBV29-1,SVALNYNEQF
TRBJ2-1,TRBV7-3,ASSYTPIYNEQF
TRBJ2-3,TRBV28,ASSLRGAGDTQY
TRBJ2-7,TRBV7-9,ASSQPGSLYEQY